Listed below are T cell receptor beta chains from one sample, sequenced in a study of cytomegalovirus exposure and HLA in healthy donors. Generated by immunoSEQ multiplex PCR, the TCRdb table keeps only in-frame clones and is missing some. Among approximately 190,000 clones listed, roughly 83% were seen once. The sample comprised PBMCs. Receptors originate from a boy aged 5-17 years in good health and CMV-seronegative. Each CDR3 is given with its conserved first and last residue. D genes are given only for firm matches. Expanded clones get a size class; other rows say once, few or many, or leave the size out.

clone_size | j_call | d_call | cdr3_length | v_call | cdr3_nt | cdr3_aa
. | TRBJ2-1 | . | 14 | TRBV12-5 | TGTGCTAGTGGTTTTGGTGGGAGTGTGCATGAGCAGTTCTTC | CASGFGGSVHEQFF
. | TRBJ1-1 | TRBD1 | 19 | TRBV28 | TGTGCCAGCAGCTTACTCCTCCCGGGACAGGGAATTAGGGACACTGAAGCTTTCTTT | CASSLLLPGQGIRDTEAFF
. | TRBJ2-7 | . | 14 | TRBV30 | TGTGCCTGGAGTGCCGGGTCTGCCCATGCCGAGCAGTACTTC | CAWSAGSAHAEQYF
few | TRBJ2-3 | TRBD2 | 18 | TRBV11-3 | TGTGCCAGCAGCCCAGGGGCGGGGGGGCAACAAAGCACAGATACGCAGTATTTT | CASSPGAGGQQSTDTQYF
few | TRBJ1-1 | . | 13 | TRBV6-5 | TGTGCCAGCAGGATTCACAGGAACACTGAAGCTTTCTTT | CASRIHRNTEAFF
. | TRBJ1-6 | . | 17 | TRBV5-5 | TGTGCCAGCAGCAGACCCGGGGAGAACTTAAATAATTCACCCCTCCACTTT | CASSRPGENLNNSPLHF
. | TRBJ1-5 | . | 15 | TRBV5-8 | TGTGCCAGCAGCTTGGGTATCAGGGTAGGTCAGCCCCAGCATTTT | CASSLGIRVGQPQHF
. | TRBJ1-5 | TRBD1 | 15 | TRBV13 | TGTGCCAGCAGCTTGGGGACAGTTAGCAATCAGCCCCAGCATTTT | CASSLGTVSNQPQHF
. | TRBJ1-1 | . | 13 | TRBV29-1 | TGCAGCGCCTCGCCAGGGTTGGGCACTGAAGCTTTCTTT | CSASPGLGTEAFF
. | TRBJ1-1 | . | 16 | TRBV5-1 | TGCGCCAGCAGTCGGAGACCCAGTGGTTCGAACACTGAAGCTTTCTTT | CASSRRPSGSNTEAFF
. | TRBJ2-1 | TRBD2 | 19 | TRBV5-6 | TGTGCCAGCAGCGCCATAAAGACTAGCGGGAGTTCTCCCTACAATGAGCAGTTCTTC | CASSAIKTSGSSPYNEQFF
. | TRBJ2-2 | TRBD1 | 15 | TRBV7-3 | TGTGCCAGCAGCTTTGGGACAGGGGGCACCGGGGAGCTGTTTTTT | CASSFGTGGTGELFF
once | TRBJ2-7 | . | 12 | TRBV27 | TGTGCCAGCAGTTTCCCCCCGGGCGAGCAGTACTTC | CASSFPPGEQYF
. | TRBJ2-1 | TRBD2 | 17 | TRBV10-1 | TGCGCCAGCAGTGAGTCGTCGCTAGCGGGAGGGGGCAATGAGCAGTTCTTC | CASSESSLAGGGNEQFF
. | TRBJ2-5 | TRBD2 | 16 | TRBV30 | TGTGCCTGGGGGTCTTTTTTTCGGGAGGGCCAAGAGACCCAGTACTTC | CAWGSFFREGQETQYF
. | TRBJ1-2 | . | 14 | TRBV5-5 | TGTGCCAGCAGCTTTTTTTCCAGGGCGGATGGCTACACCTTC | CASSFFSRADGYTF
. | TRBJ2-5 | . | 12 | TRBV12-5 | TGTGCTAGTGGCCGCGGGGACGAGACCCAGTACTTC | CASGRGDETQYF
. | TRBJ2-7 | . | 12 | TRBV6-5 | TGTGCCAGCAGCCCTAGCTCCTACGAGCAGTACTTC | CASSPSSYEQYF
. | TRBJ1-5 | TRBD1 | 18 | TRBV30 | TGTGCCTGGAGTGTACGGGTCGGGACAGGGTTTCTTGACCAGCCCCAGCATTTT | CAWSVRVGTGFLDQPQHF
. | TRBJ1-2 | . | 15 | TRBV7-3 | TGTGCCAGCAGCTTAAGCGATACTAAACTATGTGGCTACACCTTC | CASSLSDTKLCGYTF
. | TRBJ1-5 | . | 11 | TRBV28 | TGTGCCAGCAGTTTCGGTCAGCCCCAGCATTTT | CASSFGQPQHF
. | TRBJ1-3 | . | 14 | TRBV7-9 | TGTGCCAGCAGCTTAGACTGGAGGGTCAACACCATATATTTT | CASSLDWRVNTIYF
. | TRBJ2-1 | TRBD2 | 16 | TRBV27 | TGTGCCAGCAGTTTGATTCCCGGGAGGGTGGGGAATGAGCAGTTCTTC | CASSLIPGRVGNEQFF
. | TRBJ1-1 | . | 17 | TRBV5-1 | TGCGCCAGCAGCTTGGGATTGGCTTTACCAATGAACACTGAAGCTTTCTTT | CASSLGLALPMNTEAFF
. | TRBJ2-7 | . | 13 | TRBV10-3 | TGTGCCATCAGTGAGACACAGACCTACGAGCAGTACTTC | CAISETQTYEQYF
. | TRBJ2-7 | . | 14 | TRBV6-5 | TGTGCCAGCAGTTACTCGAGGGGGTCCTACGAGCAGTACTTC | CASSYSRGSYEQYF
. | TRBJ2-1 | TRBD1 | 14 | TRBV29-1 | TGCAGCGTTGACGGGACAGGGATCTACAATGAGCAGTTCTTC | CSVDGTGIYNEQFF
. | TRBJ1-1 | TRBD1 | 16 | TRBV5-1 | TGCGCCAGCAGCTCCGGGACAGGGGGCGTACGAGGTGAAGCTTTCTTT | CASSSGTGGVRGEAFF
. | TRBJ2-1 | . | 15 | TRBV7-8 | TGTGCCAGCAGCTTATGGCGGGACCTCTACAATGAGCAGTTCTTC | CASSLWRDLYNEQFF
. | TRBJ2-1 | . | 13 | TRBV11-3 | TGTGCCAGCAGCTACAGCTCCTACAATGAGCAGTTCTTC | CASSYSSYNEQFF
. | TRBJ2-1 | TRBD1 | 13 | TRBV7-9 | TGTGCCAGCAGCTCCGGGACAGTCAATGAGCAGTTCTTC | CASSSGTVNEQFF
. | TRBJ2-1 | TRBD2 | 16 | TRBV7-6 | TGTGCCAGCAGCTTAGCCGGGACTAGCTCTTACAATGAGCAGTTCTTC | CASSLAGTSSYNEQFF
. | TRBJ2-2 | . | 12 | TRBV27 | TGTGCCAGCCGGGGGAACACCGGGGAGCTGTTTTTT | CASRGNTGELFF
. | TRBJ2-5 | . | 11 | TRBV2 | TGTGCCAGCACCAGGGAAGAGACCCAGTACTTC | CASTREETQYF
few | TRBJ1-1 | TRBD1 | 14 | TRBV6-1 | TGTGCCAGCAACCAAGGGGGCAAGAACACTGAAGCTTTCTTT | CASNQGGKNTEAFF
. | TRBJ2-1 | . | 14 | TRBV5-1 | TGCGCCAGCAGCTTGGCCAACAGCTACAATGAGCAGTTCTTC | CASSLANSYNEQFF
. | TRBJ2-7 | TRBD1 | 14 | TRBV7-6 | TGTGCCAGCAGCACCGGACAGGGGGGTTGGGAGCAGTACTTC | CASSTGQGGWEQYF
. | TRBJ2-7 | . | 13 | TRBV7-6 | TGTGCCAGCAGCCGAACGGCGGGGTACGAGCAGTACTTC | CASSRTAGYEQYF
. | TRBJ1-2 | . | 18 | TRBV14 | TGTGCCAGCAGCCCGCAAGTCTGGACACCTTCTGCTAACTATGGCTACACCTTC | CASSPQVWTPSANYGYTF
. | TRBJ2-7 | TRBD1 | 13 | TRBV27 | TGTGCCAGCGGGACAGTTGGTTTCTACGAGCAGTACTTC | CASGTVGFYEQYF
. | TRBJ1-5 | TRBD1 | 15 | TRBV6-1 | TGTGCCAGCAGTGAAGACAGGGGGAGCAATCAGCCCCAGCATTTT | CASSEDRGSNQPQHF
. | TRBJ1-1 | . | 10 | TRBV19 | TGTGCCAGTAGTGAGCGCGAAGCTTTCTTT | CASSEREAFF
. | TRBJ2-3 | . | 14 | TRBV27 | TGTGCCAGCAGTTTAGGACTTCCCACAGATACGCAGTATTTT | CASSLGLPTDTQYF